A single sample gave rise to the 3 T cell receptor beta chains below, sequenced in a study of response to subunit inactivated influenza vaccine. TCRdb itself ran the RT-PCR reads through MiXCR, one entry per CDR3 protein. The data show a few hundred thousand distinct CDR3 sequences, around a fifth seen once. The sequenced sample was PBMCs from blood, obtained roughly 20 months after vaccination. These receptors were taken from a man between 50 and 75 years old who received an inactivated influenza vaccine.

The rearrangement joins TRBV7-2 to TRBJ2-7; 9 nucleotides line up with TRBD2. Germline V lookup: CDR1 SGHTA, CDR2 FQGNSA. Trimming cost V 5 bases and J 0 bases; bases outside gene matches: 8. The CDR3 is 16 amino acids. The CDR3 reads CASSPGIAGASYEQYF. In DNA, the CDR3 is TGTGCCAGCAGCCCCGGGATAGCGGGAGCCTCCTACGAGCAGTACTTC.

The chain uses TRBV20-1 and TRBJ1-3; D is possibly TRBD1 (6 bases). Germline CDR1 is DFQATT and CDR2 is SNEGSKA (reference sequence). The CDR3 has 16 amino acids. V lost 5 bases to trimming and J lost 3 bases, with 20 bases between them. CDR3 region: CSASQQGSFFGNTIYF. CDR3 in DNA: TGCAGTGCTTCCCAACAGGGTTCATTTTTTGGAAACACCATATATTTT.

This clonotype turned up a few times. The chain uses TRBV12-3 or TRBV12-4 and TRBJ2-1; D possibly matches TRBD1 or TRBD2 (6 bases each). The CDR3 loop spans 15 amino acids. V lost 2 bases to trimming and J lost 7 bases, with 15 bases between them. The CDR3 reads CASSLKRGRTNEQFF. For the CDR3, the DNA is TGTGCCAGCAGTTTAAAACGGGGGCGCACTAATGAGCAGTTCTTC.